Shown below are 14 T cell receptor beta chains from a single sample sequenced in a study of blood T cells in healthy people across ages. Using a J-beta primer mix together with a sample-barcoded 5' primer, a second PCR was run for roughly 6 to 11 cycles. TCRdb ran MiXCR on the 5' RACE reads and lists one entry per CDR3 protein. The repertoire holds 870,000 or so distinct CDR3 sequences, with around 26% as singletons. Sequencing used blood. Receptors originate from a woman older than 75 in good health.

Concerning this clonotype: This clone may be a read error of a much larger clone one base away. V usage is TRBV10-3 and J usage is TRBJ2-7; D is possibly TRBD1 (6 bases). The CDR3 sequence is 12 residues long. V lost 11 bases, J lost 0 bases, and 11 bases lay in between. Germline values: CDR1 ENHRY, CDR2 SYGVKD. The CDR3 loop is CAPTGNSYEQYF. CDR3 bases: TGTGCCCCAACAGGGAACTCCTACGAGCAGTACTTC.

The chain joins TRBV12-3 or TRBV12-4 to TRBJ2-2; a possible D gene is TRBD1 (5 bases). The germline V and J ends were trimmed by 3 bases and 3 bases, with 11 bases remaining between them. This CDR3 has 15 residues. CDR3 DNA sequence: TGTGCCAGCAGTTTTCAGCAGGGTGACACCGGGGAGCTGTTTTTT. It yields the protein CASSFQQGDTGELFF.

This chain joins TRBV2 and TRBJ2-7, with D perhaps TRBD1 or TRBD2 (6 bases each). The CDR3 covers 13 residues. CDR1 is SNHLY, CDR2 FYNNEI, per germline. The ends were cut back, 9 bases at V and 5 bases at J, with 17 bases in the middle. DNA of the CDR3: TGTGCCAGTAAACGTGGACAGCGGGACGAGCAGTACTTC. It translates to CASKRGQRDEQYF.

This chain connects TRBV5-6 to TRBJ2-5; 7 nucleotides match TRBD1. The germline CDR1 and CDR2 sequences are SGHDT and YYEEEE. The CDR3 is 12 amino acids. The V and J ends lost 0 bases and 7 bases, in that order; junction bases with no gene match: 0. CDR3 in amino acids: CASSLGDRTQYF. The DNA of the CDR3 is TGTGCCAGCAGCTTGGGGGACAGGACCCAGTACTTC.

This clonotype has ten or more counts. The V gene is TRBV15, the J gene TRBJ1-6, with no clear D. CDR3 size: 15 residues. Trimming stripped 0 bases from V and 6 bases from J, with 9 bases between. CDR1 is LNHNV and CDR2 is YYDKDF in the germline V gene (reference sequence). In DNA, the CDR3 is TGTGCCACCAGCAGAGATCAGGTCCCTAATTCACCCCTCCACTTT. Its translation is CATSRDQVPNSPLHF.

Details on this clonotype: Just one base apart from a much larger clone, this may be a read error. The gene calls are TRBV6-5 and TRBJ2-2; 7 nucleotides match TRBD1. The CDR3 spans 16 residues. CDR1 and CDR2 from the germline V gene are MNHEY and SVGAGI. CDR3 nucleotides: TGTGCCAGCAGCCGCGCCACAGGGGTTAGCACCGGGGAGCGGTTTTTT. Protein sequence: CASSRATGVSTGERFF.

In this sample, this clonotype turned up a few times. The chain has TRBV12-3 or TRBV12-4 and TRBJ2-5; 14 bases line up with TRBD2. CDR3 length: 16 residues. Losses at the gene ends were 5 bases for V and 7 bases for J; bases not matched to a gene: 9. CDR3 nucleotide sequence: TGTGCCAGCAGTCCGGGACTAGCGGGGGCCCGGGCGACCCAGTACTTC. This translates into CASSPGLAGARATQYF.

The rearrangement links TRBV28 to TRBJ1-5, with D unresolved. The CDR3 is 14 amino acids. In germline, CDR1 is MDHEN, CDR2 SYDVKM. Trimming pared 6 bases from V and 2 bases from J, leaving 11 bases between. The CDR3 sequence: CASSWASGNQPQHF. CDR3 sequence (DNA): TGTGCCAGCAGCTGGGCCTCGGGCAATCAGCCCCAGCATTTT.

The table lists this clonotype with a few counts. This chain connects TRBV10-2 to TRBJ2-5; D not resolved. The DNA matches TRBJ2-1 better at its end, which makes the J call doubtful. CDR3 length equals 13 residues. Germline CDR1 reads WSHSY; CDR2 reads SAAADI. This chain's CDR3 is CATKGSGQETQFF. CDR3 nucleotide sequence: TGCGCCACCAAAGGATCGGGCCAAGAGACCCAGTTCTTC.

This clonotype was observed many times. The gene calls are TRBV29-1 and TRBJ1-1; a possible D gene is TRBD1 (6 bases). CDR1 and CDR2 from the germline V gene are SQVTM and ANQGSEA. Trimming took 6 bases from V and 0 from J, leaving 14 bases between them. CDR3 length: 14 residues. DNA of the CDR3: TGCAGCGTCGCGCAAGGGGGGGTGAACACTGAAGCTTTCTTT. Amino acid sequence: CSVAQGGVNTEAFF.

This clonotype was seen ten or more times. This sequence joins TRBV12-3 or TRBV12-4 and TRBJ2-1; 8 bases align to TRBD1. V was pared by 6 bases and J by 3 bases, with 10 bases of the junction left unmatched. The CDR3 length is 16 residues. Here the CDR3 reads CASRGGTGLIYNEQFF. The CDR3, as DNA: TGTGCCAGCAGAGGAGGGACAGGTTTAATCTACAATGAGCAGTTCTTC.

The rearrangement joins TRBV5-1 to TRBJ2-7; D is ambiguous. The end of the DNA aligns better with TRBJ2-5, so the J call may be wrong. The germline V gene has CDR1 SGHRS and CDR2 YFSETQ. This CDR3 has 15 amino acids. The CDR3 sequence is CASSSGPTSGETQYF. In DNA form, the CDR3 reads TGCGCCAGCAGCTCCGGGCCTACCAGTGGGGAGACCCAGTACTTC.

V is TRBV20-1 and J is TRBJ1-5, with TRBD1 matching 10 bases. Germline CDR1 is DFQATT and CDR2 is SNEGSKA (reference sequence). The CDR3 runs 16 residues. Trimming took 3 bases from V and 2 from J; bases not matched to a gene: 7. CDR3 amino acids: CSASKIGTGGNQPQHF. The CDR3 DNA follows: TGCAGTGCTAGCAAGATCGGGACAGGGGGCAATCAGCCCCAGCATTTT.

This clonotype came up a few times. A much larger clone is a single base away; this may be a read error. CDR3 bases: TGTGCCTGGAGTGGACAGGGTTACATTCAGTGCTTC. It encodes CAWSGQGYIQCF. This chain links TRBV30 with TRBJ2-4; 7 nucleotides match TRBD1. CDR3 size: 12 residues. The germline gives CDR1 GTSNPN, CDR2 SVGIG (reference sequence).